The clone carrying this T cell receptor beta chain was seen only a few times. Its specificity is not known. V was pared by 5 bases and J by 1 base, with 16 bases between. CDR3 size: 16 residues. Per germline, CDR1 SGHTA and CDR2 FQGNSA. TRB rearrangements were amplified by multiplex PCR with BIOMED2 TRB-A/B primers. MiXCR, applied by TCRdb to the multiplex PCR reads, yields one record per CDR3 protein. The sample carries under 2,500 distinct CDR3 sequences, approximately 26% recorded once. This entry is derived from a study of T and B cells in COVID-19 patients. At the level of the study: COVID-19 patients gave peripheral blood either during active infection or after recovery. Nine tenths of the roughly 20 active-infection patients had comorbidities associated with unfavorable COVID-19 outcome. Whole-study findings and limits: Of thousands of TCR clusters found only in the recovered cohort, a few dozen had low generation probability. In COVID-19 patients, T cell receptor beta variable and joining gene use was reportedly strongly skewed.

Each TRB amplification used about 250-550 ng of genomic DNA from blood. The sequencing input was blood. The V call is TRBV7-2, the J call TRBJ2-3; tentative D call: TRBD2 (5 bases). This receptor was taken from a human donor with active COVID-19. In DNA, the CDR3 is TGTGCCAGCAGCCCCGTAGGCGGGTTTCGCACAGATACGCAGTATTTT. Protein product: CASSPVGGFRTDTQYF.